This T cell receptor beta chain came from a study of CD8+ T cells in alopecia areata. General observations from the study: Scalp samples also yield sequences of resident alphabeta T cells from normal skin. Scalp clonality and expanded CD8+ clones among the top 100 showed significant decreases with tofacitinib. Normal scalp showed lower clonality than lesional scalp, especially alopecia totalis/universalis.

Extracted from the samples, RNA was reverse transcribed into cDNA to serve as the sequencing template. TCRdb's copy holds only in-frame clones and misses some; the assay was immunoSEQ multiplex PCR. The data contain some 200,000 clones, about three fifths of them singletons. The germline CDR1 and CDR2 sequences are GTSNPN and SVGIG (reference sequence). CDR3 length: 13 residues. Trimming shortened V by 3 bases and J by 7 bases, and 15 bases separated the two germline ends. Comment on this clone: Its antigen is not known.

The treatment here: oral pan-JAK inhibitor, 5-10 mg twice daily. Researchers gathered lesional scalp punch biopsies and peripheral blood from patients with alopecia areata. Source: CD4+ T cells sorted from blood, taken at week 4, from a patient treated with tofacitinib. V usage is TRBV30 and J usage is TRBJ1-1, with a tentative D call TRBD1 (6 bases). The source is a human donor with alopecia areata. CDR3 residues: CAWRRGAQGEAFF. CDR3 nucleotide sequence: TGTGCCTGGAGGCGGGGGGCGCAAGGTGAAGCTTTCTTT.